This T cell receptor beta chain was documented in a study of blood T cell repertoires in COVID-19. Profiling relied on immunoSEQ multiplex PCR, and the TCRdb table lists in-frame clones only, not all of them. The table includes about 91,000 clones, about 81% detected once. The CDR3 is made up of 14 amino acids. V gave up 3 bases and J gave up 7 bases, with 16 bases separating them. Per the germline V gene, CDR1 is SNHLY and CDR2 is FYNNEI. The sample was peripheral blood. The chain carries TRBV2 and TRBJ2-7; weak D call: TRBD1 (5 bases). This receptor was taken from a man in his 70s with acute or convalescent COVID-19. DNA for the CDR3: TGTGCCAGCAGTGAGGGGCGGACCATTAGGGAGCAGTACTTC. Its protein product is CASSEGRTIREQYF.